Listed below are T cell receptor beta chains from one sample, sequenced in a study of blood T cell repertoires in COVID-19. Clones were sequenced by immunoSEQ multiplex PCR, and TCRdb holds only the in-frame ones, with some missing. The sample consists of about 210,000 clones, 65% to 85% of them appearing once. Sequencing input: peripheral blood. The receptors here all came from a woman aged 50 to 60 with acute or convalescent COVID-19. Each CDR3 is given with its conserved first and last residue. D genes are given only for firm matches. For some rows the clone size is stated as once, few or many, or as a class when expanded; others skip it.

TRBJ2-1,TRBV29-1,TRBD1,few,CSVGAATGANEQFF,TGCAGCGTGGGGGCGGCGACAGGGGCCAATGAGCAGTTCTTC
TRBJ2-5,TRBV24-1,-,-,CATSDLTGPGQETQYF,TGTGCCACCAGTGATCTCACCGGGCCGGGACAAGAGACCCAGTACTTC
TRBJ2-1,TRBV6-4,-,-,CASSDTDSSYNEQFF,TGTGCCAGCAGTGACACCGACAGTAGCTACAATGAGCAGTTCTTC
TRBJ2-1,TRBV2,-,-,CACSRRDEQFF,TGTGCCTGCTCCCGGAGAGATGAGCAGTTCTTC
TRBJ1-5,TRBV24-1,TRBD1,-,CATSDGTVQPQHF,TGTGCCACCAGTGACGGGACAGTTCAGCCCCAGCATTTT
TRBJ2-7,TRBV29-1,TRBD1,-,CSAHWDSGAEYF,TGCAGCGCCCACTGGGACAGCGGAGCCGAGTACTTC
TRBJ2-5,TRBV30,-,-,CAWSPYQETQYF,TGTGCCTGGAGCCCCTACCAAGAGACCCAGTACTTC
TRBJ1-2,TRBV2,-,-,CASRLAGKTNYGYTF,TGTGCCAGCAGATTGGCAGGCAAAACTAACTATGGCTACACCTTC
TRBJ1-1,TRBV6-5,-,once,CASSPYRAEGTEAFF,TGTGCCAGCAGTCCCTACAGGGCTGAGGGCACTGAAGCTTTCTTT
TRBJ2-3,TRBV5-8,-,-,CASSLAMSLRSTDTQYF,TGTGCCAGCAGCTTGGCCATGTCCTTGAGGAGCACAGATACGCAGTATTTT
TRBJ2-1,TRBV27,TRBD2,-,CASRPASGRNEQFF,TGTGCCAGCAGACCCGCTAGCGGGCGGAATGAGCAGTTCTTC
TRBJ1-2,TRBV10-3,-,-,CAIRRGGDSYGYTF,TGTGCCATCAGGAGAGGGGGGGACTCCTATGGCTACACCTTC
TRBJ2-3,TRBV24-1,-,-,CATSDRNRDLTDTQYF,TGTGCCACCAGTGATCGCAACAGGGACCTCACAGATACGCAGTATTTT
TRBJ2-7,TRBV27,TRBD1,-,CASSSGTGGYEQYF,TGTGCCAGCAGTTCCGGGACAGGGGGCTACGAGCAGTACTTC
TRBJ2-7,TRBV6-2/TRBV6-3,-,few,CASSYGQGRSSYEQYF,TGTGCCAGCAGTTACGGTCAGGGAAGGAGCTCCTACGAGCAGTACTTC
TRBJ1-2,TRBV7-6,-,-,CASSLWRGGPLDTF,TGTGCCAGCAGCTTATGGAGGGGGGGACCGCTCGACACCTTC
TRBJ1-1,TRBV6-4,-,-,CASRGNRREGSRNTEAFF,TGTGCCAGCAGGGGGAACCGCAGGGAAGGCTCAAGGAACACTGAAGCTTTCTTT
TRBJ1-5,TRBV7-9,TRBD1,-,CASSLGDSVYSNQPQHF,TGTGCCAGCAGCTTAGGGGACAGCGTTTATAGCAATCAGCCCCAGCATTTT
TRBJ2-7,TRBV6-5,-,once,CASSWPYEQYF,TGTGCCAGCAGCTGGCCCTACGAGCAGTACTTC
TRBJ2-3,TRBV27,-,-,CASSSRADTQYF,TGTGCCAGCAGTTCGAGGGCAGATACGCAGTATTTT
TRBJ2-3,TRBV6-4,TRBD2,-,CASSPELADTQYF,TGTGCCAGCAGTCCCGAACTAGCGGATACGCAGTATTTT
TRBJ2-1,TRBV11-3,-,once,CASSFSRVDEQFF,TGTGCCAGCAGCTTTTCCAGGGTCGATGAGCAGTTCTTC
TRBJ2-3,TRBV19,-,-,CASTHGPALATDTQYF,TGTGCCAGTACTCACGGGCCGGCCCTAGCCACAGATACGCAGTATTTT
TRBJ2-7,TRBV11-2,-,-,CASRTTGPSSYEQYF,TGTGCCAGCAGAACTACAGGGCCTAGCTCCTACGAGCAGTACTTC
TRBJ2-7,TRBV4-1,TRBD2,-,CASSQEKRTSGYEQYF,TGCGCCAGCAGCCAAGAGAAGAGGACTAGCGGCTACGAGCAGTACTTC
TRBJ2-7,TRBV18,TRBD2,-,CASSLPGTTPYEQYF,TGTGCCAGCTCACTCCCGGGGACTACCCCCTACGAGCAGTACTTC
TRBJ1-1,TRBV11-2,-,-,CASSLDRGTEAFF,TGTGCCAGCAGCTTAGATCGGGGGACTGAAGCTTTCTTT
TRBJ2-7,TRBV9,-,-,CASSVGGSTPYEQYF,TGTGCCAGCAGCGTAGGAGGCAGCACTCCCTACGAGCAGTACTTC
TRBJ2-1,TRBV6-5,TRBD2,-,CASSPPGLDYNEQFF,TGTGCCAGCAGTCCTCCGGGACTAGACTACAATGAGCAGTTCTTC
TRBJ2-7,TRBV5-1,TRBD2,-,CASSFGTRLSREQYF,TGCGCCAGCAGCTTCGGGACTAGGCTTTCGAGGGAGCAGTACTTC